This T cell receptor beta chain was sequenced in a study of blood T cell repertoires in COVID-19. Profiling relied on immunoSEQ multiplex PCR, and the TCRdb table lists in-frame clones only, not all of them. The profile shows 100,000 or so clones, about 93% of them singletons. The J segment lost 4 bases and the V segment lost 8 bases, leaving 1 base of the junction unmatched. The CDR3 sequence is 11 residues long. CDR1 and CDR2 (germline): SNHLY, FYNNEI. The source of this sequence is a woman aged 45-60 years in a cohort sampled during active COVID-19. The chain has TRBV2 and TRBJ2-5; TRBD2 matches 7 bases. The specimen sequenced was peripheral blood. The CDR3 DNA sequence: TGTGCCAGCGGGAGGGGAGAGACCCAGTACTTC. Translated: CASGRGETQYF.